This TCR beta chain was obtained from a study of preoperative IRX-2 immunotherapy in early breast cancer. Clones were read by immunoSEQ multiplex PCR, and TCRdb kept only the in-frame ones, dropping some. The data show around 35,000 clones, nearly 95% seen once. CDR3 size: 13 residues. CDR1 is SGHVS, CDR2 FQNEAQ, per germline. V shed 3 bases and J shed 5 bases, with 7 bases lying between them. The treatment was: preoperative locoregional IRX-2 cytokine immunotherapy. The chain carries TRBV7-8 and TRBJ1-4; no clear D. This TCR was recovered from a human donor with breast cancer. The sample was gathered from a patient treated with IRX-2 immunotherapy. The CDR3 reads CASSLLGNEKLFF. Here the CDR3 DNA reads TGTGCCAGCAGCTTGTTGGGAAATGAAAAACTGTTTTTT.